This T cell receptor beta chain originates from a study of blood T cells in healthy people across ages. Whole-study findings and limits: Long-lived donors carried more naive CD4+ cells and greater diversity than aged donors.

Approximately 10 milliliters was the volume of peripheral blood drawn from each donor. Isolation per sample recovered at least 7 million PBMCs. Samples each had at least 5 micrograms of total RNA extracted. Primers used in a second PCR of roughly 7 to 12 cycles were a sample-barcoded 5' primer and a J-beta primer mix. A single record per CDR3 protein comes from TCRdb applying MiXCR to the 5' RACE reads. The sample consists of over 950,000 distinct CDR3 sequences, just over 50% of them appearing once. Remarks on this clonotype: Antigen unknown.

Germline assignment: CDR1 DFQATT and CDR2 SNEGSKA (reference sequence). V was clipped by 3 bases and J by 4 bases, with 10 bases between them. The CDR3 sequence is 14 residues long. V and J are TRBV20-1 and TRBJ1-6; D is uncertain. Sample: blood. This TCR was sampled from a woman aged 55-69 years in good health. The CDR3 DNA reads TGCAGTGCTAGCTTGCCGATGTATAATTCACCCCTCCACTTT. Its translation is CSASLPMYNSPLHF.